This is a list of T cell receptor beta chains from one sample in a study of CD8 T cells in ankylosing spondylitis. TCRdb re-derived calls from the 5' RACE reads in MiXCR, one entry per CDR3 protein. There are about 340,000 distinct CDR3 sequences in the sample; 14% to 15% occur only once, and 1.1% lies in the top ten. Sequenced input: blood, either unsorted or a sorted T cell fraction (not recorded which). The receptors were gathered from a male donor with ankylosing spondylitis or in good health (not recorded which). Both conserved end residues are part of each CDR3. The order of the fields is V gene, clone size, D gene, J gene, CDR3 protein, CDR3 DNA. A D gene is named only where the DNA matches it firmly. Size is stated for part of the rows, as once, few or many counts, or as a class when the clone is expanded.

V: TRBV12-3/TRBV12-4; size: few; D: TRBD1; J: TRBJ1-5; CDR3: CASSAPTGGTNQPQHF; DNA: TGTGCCAGCAGTGCCCCGACAGGGGGGACCAACCAGCCCCAGCATTTT
V: TRBV3-1; size: many; D: .; J: TRBJ1-2; CDR3: CASSQGGTQGPYGYTF; DNA: TGTGCCAGCAGCCAGGGGGGGACTCAAGGGCCCTATGGCTACACCTTC
V: TRBV3-1; size: few; D: .; J: TRBJ1-2; CDR3: CASSLWGAPNYGYTF; DNA: TGTGCCAGCAGCCTCTGGGGGGCCCCTAACTATGGCTACACCTTC
V: TRBV6-5; size: few; D: TRBD1; J: TRBJ1-5; CDR3: CASSYRQGAGQPQHF; DNA: TGTGCCAGCAGTTACAGACAGGGAGCAGGTCAGCCCCAGCATTTT
V: TRBV10-3; size: few; D: .; J: TRBJ2-6; CDR3: CAISESATGLSQANVLTF; DNA: TGTGCCATCAGTGAGTCGGCGACAGGCCTCTCTCAGGCCAACGTCCTGACTTTC
V: TRBV3-1; size: many; D: .; J: TRBJ2-7; CDR3: CASSQGAGFFANPDYEQYF; DNA: TGTGCCAGCAGCCAGGGGGCTGGTTTCTTTGCAAACCCCGACTACGAGCAGTACTTC
V: TRBV10-3; size: .; D: .; J: TRBJ2-1; CDR3: CAIREDNEQFF; DNA: TGTGCCATCAGGGAGGACAATGAGCAGTTCTTC
V: TRBV20-1; size: .; D: .; J: TRBJ2-7; CDR3: CSAGNYDEQYF; DNA: TGCAGTGCTGGAAACTACGACGAGCAGTACTTC
V: TRBV19; size: .; D: .; J: TRBJ1-5; CDR3: CASSSGFNYQPQHF; DNA: TGTGCCAGTTCGTCTGGGTTTAATTATCAGCCCCAGCATTTT
V: TRBV20-1; size: .; D: TRBD2; J: TRBJ2-1; CDR3: CSASSGERGGNNEQFF; DNA: TGCAGTGCCTCATCCGGGGAGCGGGGGGGGAACAATGAGCAGTTCTTC
V: TRBV7-7; size: few; D: TRBD2; J: TRBJ2-3; CDR3: CASSLGTSGDTQYF; DNA: TGTGCCAGCAGCTTAGGTACTAGCGGAGATACGCAGTATTTT
V: TRBV7-2; size: few; D: TRBD2; J: TRBJ2-2; CDR3: CASSYSGTSPGELFF; DNA: TGTGCCAGCAGCTACTCCGGGACTAGCCCCGGGGAGCTGTTTTTT
V: TRBV7-9; size: .; D: .; J: TRBJ1-1; CDR3: CASSLQQERTEAFF; DNA: TGTGCCAGCAGCTTACAACAGGAGAGGACTGAAGCTTTCTTT
V: TRBV5-1; size: .; D: TRBD2; J: TRBJ2-2; CDR3: CASSRDAGTSGATNTGELFF; DNA: TGCGCCAGCAGCCGGGACGCCGGGACTAGCGGGGCTACGAACACCGGGGAGCTGTTTTTT
V: TRBV20-1; size: few; D: TRBD1; J: TRBJ1-1; CDR3: CSAVTGVFGAEAFF; DNA: TGCAGTGCCGTTACAGGGGTGTTTGGCGCTGAAGCTTTCTTT
V: TRBV5-1; size: few; D: .; J: TRBJ2-7; CDR3: CASSAMRTGDVSSYEQYF; DNA: TGCGCCAGCAGCGCGATGAGAACGGGGGACGTTAGCTCCTACGAGCAGTACTTC
V: TRBV4-2; size: .; D: .; J: TRBJ1-2; CDR3: CASSPSSSPVEGYTF; DNA: TGTGCCAGCAGCCCCTCCAGCTCCCCGGTGGAAGGCTACACCTTC
V: TRBV7-9; size: few; D: .; J: TRBJ2-5; CDR3: CASSLANLQETQYF; DNA: TGTGCCAGCAGCTTAGCTAATCTCCAAGAGACCCAGTACTTC
V: TRBV5-1; size: .; D: .; J: TRBJ1-2; CDR3: CASSPAAGGYGYTF; DNA: TGCGCCAGCAGCCCCGCCGCCGGAGGCTATGGCTACACCTTC
V: TRBV5-1; size: many; D: .; J: TRBJ2-7; CDR3: CASSLGDSSYEQYF; DNA: TGCGCCAGCAGCTTGGGGGATTCCTCCTACGAGCAGTACTTC
V: TRBV20-1; size: .; D: TRBD2; J: TRBJ2-3; CDR3: CSARAAGGRLTDTQYF; DNA: TGCAGTGCTAGAGCAGCCGGCGGGAGATTGACAGATACGCAGTATTTT
V: TRBV6-4; size: .; D: TRBD1; J: TRBJ1-1; CDR3: CASSQSIHLTTGHPTFTEAFF; DNA: TGTGCCAGCAGTCAATCTATCCACCTCACGACAGGGCACCCCACCTTCACTGAAGCTTTCTTT
V: TRBV5-1; size: .; D: .; J: TRBJ1-1; CDR3: CASTLIGNTEAFF; DNA: TGCGCCAGCACCTTGATCGGGAACACTGAAGCTTTCTTT
V: TRBV5-1; size: .; D: TRBD2; J: TRBJ2-5; CDR3: CASSFSLAGGETQYF; DNA: TGCGCCAGCAGCTTTAGTCTAGCGGGAGGAGAGACCCAGTACTTC
V: TRBV11-2; size: .; D: .; J: TRBJ2-7; CDR3: CASSLVRGARYEQYF; DNA: TGTGCCAGCAGCTTAGTGAGGGGGGCCCGCTACGAGCAGTACTTC
V: TRBV7-8; size: .; D: TRBD2; J: TRBJ2-5; CDR3: CASSSLLAGGSETQYF; DNA: TGTGCCAGCAGCTCATTGCTGGCGGGAGGATCAGAGACCCAGTACTTC
V: TRBV4-1; size: .; D: TRBD2; J: TRBJ2-2; CDR3: CASSHSSGRAPGELFF; DNA: TGCGCCAGCAGCCACTCTAGCGGGAGGGCCCCCGGGGAGCTGTTTTTT
V: TRBV7-9; size: .; D: TRBD2; J: TRBJ2-1; CDR3: CASSRLAGHYNEQFF; DNA: TGTGCCAGCAGTCGACTAGCGGGACATTACAATGAGCAGTTCTTC
V: TRBV3-1; size: many; D: .; J: TRBJ2-3; CDR3: CASSRDPGPDTQYF; DNA: TGTGCCAGCAGCCGAGACCCTGGGCCAGATACGCAGTATTTT
V: TRBV19; size: .; D: .; J: TRBJ2-7; CDR3: CASSIQTGHAAYEQYF; DNA: TGTGCCAGTAGTATCCAGACAGGCCACGCAGCCTACGAGCAGTACTTC
V: TRBV4-2; size: few; D: .; J: TRBJ2-7; CDR3: CASSQDRALGYEQYF; DNA: TGTGCCAGCAGCCAAGATCGGGCTCTGGGGTACGAGCAGTACTTC
V: TRBV12-3/TRBV12-4; size: .; D: .; J: TRBJ1-5; CDR3: CASSHREVGNQPQHF; DNA: TGTGCCAGCAGTCACAGGGAGGTGGGAAATCAGCCCCAGCATTTT
V: TRBV28; size: .; D: TRBD2; J: TRBJ2-1; CDR3: CASSFPPRNSGGYNEQFF; DNA: TGTGCCAGCAGTTTCCCCCCCAGGAATAGCGGGGGGTACAATGAGCAGTTCTTC
V: TRBV6-1; size: .; D: TRBD2; J: TRBJ2-7; CDR3: CASSGLLAGRPYEQYF; DNA: TGTGCCAGCAGTGGTCTACTAGCGGGAAGACCCTACGAGCAGTACTTC
V: TRBV10-3; size: .; D: TRBD1; J: TRBJ2-2; CDR3: CAISDLGQAVGGELFF; DNA: TGTGCCATCAGTGACCTGGGACAGGCGGTAGGCGGGGAGCTGTTTTTT
V: TRBV20-1; size: .; D: TRBD1; J: TRBJ2-5; CDR3: CSARTGRETQYF; DNA: TGCAGTGCCCGGACAGGGCGGGAGACCCAGTACTTC
V: TRBV12-3/TRBV12-4; size: many; D: .; J: TRBJ1-1; CDR3: CASTLGTPTEAFF; DNA: TGTGCCAGCACCCTCGGGACACCTACTGAAGCTTTCTTT
V: TRBV18; size: few; D: TRBD1; J: TRBJ1-4; CDR3: CASSPVTGFDEKLFF; DNA: TGTGCCAGCTCACCCGTGACAGGGTTCGATGAAAAACTGTTTTTT
V: TRBV5-5; size: few; D: .; J: TRBJ2-1; CDR3: CASSQSYNEQFF; DNA: TGTGCCAGCAGCCAATCCTACAATGAGCAGTTCTTC
V: TRBV5-1; size: .; D: .; J: TRBJ1-1; CDR3: CASSLGALQGNTEAFF; DNA: TGCGCCAGCAGCTTGGGAGCACTACAGGGGAACACTGAAGCTTTCTTT
V: TRBV4-1; size: .; D: .; J: TRBJ1-1; CDR3: CASSQAGRGRGTEAFF; DNA: TGCGCCAGCAGCCAAGCCGGGCGGGGAAGAGGGACTGAAGCTTTCTTT
V: TRBV9; size: .; D: .; J: TRBJ1-2; CDR3: CASSVALVPAEGYTF; DNA: TGTGCCAGCAGCGTAGCTCTGGTGCCGGCTGAGGGCTACACCTTC
V: TRBV5-1; size: few; D: .; J: TRBJ1-2; CDR3: CASSLERGHLSGYTF; DNA: TGCGCCAGCAGCTTGGAGAGGGGACATTTGTCTGGCTACACCTTC
V: TRBV5-1; size: .; D: TRBD1; J: TRBJ2-5; CDR3: CASSQGDRGFETQYF; DNA: TGCGCCAGCAGCCAGGGAGACAGGGGGTTCGAGACCCAGTACTTC
V: TRBV27; size: .; D: .; J: TRBJ1-1; CDR3: CASLPRAAMNTEAFF; DNA: TGTGCCAGCCTTCCCAGGGCAGCGATGAACACTGAAGCTTTCTTT